This T cell receptor beta chain derives from a study of T cells in Graves' hyperthyroidism and ophthalmopathy (dated by TCRdb to between 2017 and 2020). About the full investigation: Peripheral blood samples were taken at initial diagnosis, before any treatment was given. To identify distinguishing TCR V-J signatures, a discovery cohort of 90 to 100 patients was used, comprising 40 to 45 with Graves' ophthalmopathy and around 57 with stable Graves' hyperthyroidism. Prospective prediction of ophthalmopathy was tested in an independent validation cohort of fewer than 20 hyperthyroidism patients and 15 to 17 patients who later progressed to ophthalmopathy. The 95 to 100 discovery patients were divided at random into training and test sets in a 7:3 ratio. Thyroid tissue and blood T-cell repertoires from several Graves' hyperthyroidism patients were also compared in the study. Once sampling was done, hyperthyroidism patients were given methimazole at a starting dose of 30 mg daily, whereas ophthalmopathy patients were given high-dose intravenous methylprednisolone. The paper describes TCR Vbeta CDR3 sequencing of about 140 peripheral blood samples, made up of 43 ophthalmopathy patients, around 73 hyperthyroidism patients and roughly 17 progressor patients.

The TCR beta CDR3 regions were amplified from RNA transcripts. A first-round RT-PCR of the TCR CDR3 used the HTBI primer set with the Qiagen OneStep RT-PCR kit. Libraries were constructed in a second round of multiplex PCR, after which size selection and purification were performed. Paired-end sequencing of the libraries was performed with 100 bp reads on an Illumina HiSeq2000. Per the original workflow: Raw data were processed with SOAPnuke, discarding reads with adapters, uncalled bases, mean Phred below 15, or no exact constant-primer or identifier match. High-quality paired reads were merged with COPE v1.2.5, and unique nucleotide sequences were defined as clonotypes. MiTCR v1.1 was used to align clonotypes to the IMGT TRBV, TRBD and TRBJ reference segments. Only V-J combinations with frequency above 0.0001, covering 99% to 99.2% of repertoires, were analysed. The TCS score was defined as F50 (clonal expansion) divided by E x V (chaos), with BLOSUM62-based TCRdist calculated between CDR3 peptides within each V-J. Welch's t-statistics and random forest reduced roughly 530 V-J features to some 14, which were used in a naive Bayes classifier (R e1071). TCRdb trimmed public reads at Q25 via fastp, called clones via MiXCR and kept in-frame beta chains. Every distinct CDR3 protein forms one entry, paired with its most common genes and DNA. Here the V and J calls rest on TCRdb's processing, not on the authors' analysis. The sample table records about 510,000 distinct CDR3 sequences; approximately 15% of these occur just once. The ten largest clones take up approximately 13% of the sample.

V is reduced by 7 bases and J by 2 bases, leaving a spacing of 17 bases between them. CDR1 is given as MDHEN and CDR2 as SYDVKM, both from the germline V gene. Measured from the cysteine to the phenylalanine, the CDR3 is 15 residues long. The CDR3 DNA has 45 bases and is translated from base 1. What the study reported, not specific to this receptor: In validation, the model predicted progression to ophthalmopathy with 65% to 71% sensitivity and 72% to 85% specificity, a median of approximately 6.7 months before onset. Most expanded thyroid clonotypes (frequency above 0.001) were also detected in blood, a finding suggesting that blood repertoires may reflect thyroid immune responses. A model built on a 13 V-J signature distinguished ophthalmopathy from stable hyperthyroidism, reaching 85% to 90% sensitivity and about 81% specificity in cross-validation and 80%/75% in testing. Sample size was not statistically predetermined, and investigators were not blinded to group allocation.

Graves' hyperthyroidism was defined as stable when no progression to ophthalmopathy occurred over 18 months of follow-up. Hyperthyroidism patients were newly diagnosed, had a disease duration of under 2 months, and were aged 18 to 65 years. Patients with uncontrolled infections, other autoimmune diseases, pregnancy or lactation were excluded. Diagnoses relied on clinical symptoms, serum thyroxine and TRAb, thyroid ultrasound and orbital computed tomography. PBMCs were isolated from 10 ml of fresh peripheral blood by Ficoll-Paque density gradient centrifugation. Total RNA was extracted using Trizol reagent, and RNA quality was assessed on an Agilent 2100 Bioanalyzer. This clonotype was recorded at least ten times. Its specific antigen is unknown. No qualities accompany the bases; no much larger clone lies one base away.

This receptor chain uses TRBV28 and TRBJ1-2; the D gene remains uncertain. Sequencing was done on a sample of blood. This TCR came from a woman in her thirties or forties with Graves' hyperthyroidism. The bases are TGTGCCAGCACCAGCATCCGGCCGAGAAACTATGGCTACACCTTC. Translated, it gives CASTSIRPRNYGYTF.